These 2 T cell receptor beta chains were sequenced from one sample in a study of T cell responses to AZD1222 COVID-19 vaccine. Using immunoSEQ multiplex PCR, the repertoire was profiled, and TCRdb retains in-frame clones only, with some absent. The sample lists fewer than 90,000 clones, roughly 88% seen once, with roughly 11% in the top ten. The specimen comprised peripheral blood, sampled on day 0 of AZD1222 vaccination. The receptors come from an adult in good health.

In this sample, this clone turned up once. V and J are TRBV5-4 and TRBJ2-3; D gene uncertain. CDR1 and CDR2 from the germline V gene are SGHNT and YYREEE (reference sequence). Between the trimmed V and J ends, which lost 4 bases and 0 bases, there was a span of 3 bases. The CDR3 runs to 12 residues. This CDR3 is CASSTSTDTQYF. The CDR3 coding sequence is TGTGCCAGCAGCACGAGCACAGATACGCAGTATTTT.

The count of this clone is one. The chain couples TRBV6-5 to TRBJ2-3; no reliable D call. CDR3 length: 11 amino acids. Deletions cut 5 bases from V and 5 bases from J, with 5 bases between. Germline V gives CDR1 MNHEY, CDR2 SVGAGI. CDR3 DNA sequence: TGTGCCAGCAGTCAACAAGATACGCAGTATTTT. Translated: CASSQQDTQYF.